This T cell receptor beta chain comes out of a study of early T cells in non-severe SARS-CoV-2 infection. On the study more broadly: The study sequenced bulk RNA from unsorted whole blood, with chains unpaired.

The V gene's germline CDR1 is SNHLY and CDR2 FYNNEI. This CDR3 region has 14 residues. Trimming took off 7 bases at V and 9 bases at J, with 19 bases between the two ends. This clonotype was seen more than once but under ten times. The target antigen is unknown. Each cDNA molecule carried a unique molecular identifier. TCRdb recomputed calls from the 5' RACE reads with MiXCR, one row per CDR3 protein. The data show fewer than 75,000 distinct CDR3 sequences, around 20% seen once. Study conclusions and caveats: The study's VDJdb matching favored anti-spike CD8 responses and missed private and CD4 specificities.

The clonotype was recovered from an adult who was a healthcare worker with PCR-confirmed SARS-CoV-2 infection or an uninfected control (not recorded which). This chain links TRBV2 with TRBJ2-4; tentative D call: TRBD1 (7 bases). The sequencing here drew on whole blood, taken at baseline. CDR3 protein: CASKAGTEGGIQYF. The CDR3 DNA follows: TGTGCCAGCAAAGCCGGGACAGAGGGAGGCATTCAGTACTTC.